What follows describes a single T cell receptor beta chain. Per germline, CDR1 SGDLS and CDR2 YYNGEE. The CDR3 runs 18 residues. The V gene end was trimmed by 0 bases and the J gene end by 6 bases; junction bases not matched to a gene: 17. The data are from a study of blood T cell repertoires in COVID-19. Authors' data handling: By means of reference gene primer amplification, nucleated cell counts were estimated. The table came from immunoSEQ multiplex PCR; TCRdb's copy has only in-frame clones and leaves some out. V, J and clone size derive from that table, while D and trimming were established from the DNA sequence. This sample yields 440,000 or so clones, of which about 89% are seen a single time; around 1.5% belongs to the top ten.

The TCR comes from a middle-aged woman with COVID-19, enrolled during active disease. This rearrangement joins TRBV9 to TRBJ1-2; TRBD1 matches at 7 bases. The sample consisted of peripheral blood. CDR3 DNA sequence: TGTGCCAGCAGCGTAGAGGCGACAGGGCCCCCTCCCTTCGATGGCTACACCTTC. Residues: CASSVEATGPPPFDGYTF. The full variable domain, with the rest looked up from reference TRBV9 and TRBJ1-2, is DSGVTQTPKHLITATGQRVTLRCSPRSGDLSVYWYQQSLDQGLQFLIQYYNGEERAKGNILERFSAQQFPDLHSELNLSSLELGDSALYFCASSVEATGPPPFDGYTFGSGTRLTVV.